This TCR beta chain comes out of a study of identical twins. Study-wide results and caveats: Insertions were reduced in abundant cord blood beta clonotypes but not in memory repertoires.

Trimming shortened V by 3 bases and J by 5 bases, and 7 bases separated the two germline ends. The CDR3 runs 13 residues. After template switching added a universal primer site, the resulting cDNA carried unique molecular identifiers. TCRdb re-called the 5' RACE reads with MiXCR, one entry per CDR3 protein. The repertoire holds 650,000 to 800,000 distinct CDR3 sequences, with over 8.5% as singletons. This clonotype was recorded a few times. Its antigen is currently unknown. The sample was also linked to a second study, of yellow fever vaccine responses in identical twins.

The clonotype was recovered from a woman aged 18-29 years in good health. The V gene is TRBV12-3 or TRBV12-4, the J gene TRBJ2-2; no clear D. The sequenced sample was PBMCs. The CDR3: CASSFAETGELFF. In DNA, the CDR3 is TGTGCCAGCAGTTTCGCAGAGACCGGGGAGCTGTTTTTT.